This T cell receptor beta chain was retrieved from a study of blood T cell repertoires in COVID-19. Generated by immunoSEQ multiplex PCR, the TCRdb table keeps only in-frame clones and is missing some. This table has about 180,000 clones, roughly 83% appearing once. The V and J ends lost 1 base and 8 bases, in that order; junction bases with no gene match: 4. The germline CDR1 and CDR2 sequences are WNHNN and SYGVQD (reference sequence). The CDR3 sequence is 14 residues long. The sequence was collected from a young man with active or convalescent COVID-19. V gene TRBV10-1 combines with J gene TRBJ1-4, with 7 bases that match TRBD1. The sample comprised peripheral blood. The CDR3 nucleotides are TGCGCCAGCAGTGAGTACAGGGGAAGGGAAAAACTGTTTTTT. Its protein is CASSEYRGREKLFF.